Below, 2 T cell receptor beta chains from the same sample are listed, as sequenced in a study of OX40 agonist ivuxolimab in advanced cancers. Data came from immunoSEQ multiplex PCR; TCRdb stores just in-frame clones and leaves some out. The data show 57,000 or so clones, roughly 84% seen once. The specimen was CD4+ or CD8+ T cells sorted from blood, collected in a trial of the OX40 agonist ivuxolimab. These receptors all come from an adult with an advanced solid tumor such as melanoma, head and neck, liver or kidney cancer.

The chain couples TRBV4-1 to TRBJ2-3, with D hard to call. Germline values: CDR1 MGHRA, CDR2 YSYEKL. V was trimmed by 2 bases and J by 4 bases, leaving 10 bases between them. The CDR3 totals 14 residues. This CDR3 is CASSQRVSADTQYF. The CDR3 region has the DNA TGCGCCAGCAGCCAACGGGTTTCAGCAGATACGCAGTATTTT.

The chain joins TRBV27 to TRBJ1-5, with 7 positions matching TRBD1. The germline gives CDR1 MNHEY, CDR2 SMNVEV (reference sequence). V lost 1 base to trimming and J lost 6 bases; unmatched junction nucleotides: 6. The CDR3 has 15 residues. The CDR3 region is CASSLLGQVGQPQHF. CDR3 nucleotides: TGTGCCAGCAGTTTATTAGGACAGGTTGGTCAGCCCCAGCATTTT.